The clone carrying this T cell receptor (beta chain) was detected only a few times. Its specificity is unknown. Constant-segment primers were used for 5'RACE, and the resulting TCR alpha and TCR beta cDNA libraries carried sample barcodes and UMIs. TCRdb reprocessed the 5' RACE reads with MiXCR, giving one entry per CDR3 protein. The repertoire includes under 400,000 distinct CDR3 sequences, under 30% of them detected once, and approximately 13% sits in the top ten. These data come from a study of T-cell memory formation after mild COVID-19. Whole-study findings and limits: Chiefly within CM and EM were the contracting CD4+ clones; CD8+ ones were within EMRA.

This CDR3 is 13 amino acids long. Germline-derived CDR1 and CDR2 are DFQATT and SNEGSKA (reference sequence). The V and J genes are TRBV20-1 and TRBJ2-7, with 7 bases matching TRBD1. The receptor's source is an adult woman who had mild COVID-19 (a few samples of this study predate the infection). Cell type and time point are not known. The sequenced material came from PBMCs or a T cell subset sorted from them (not recorded which). Written as DNA, the CDR3 is TGCAGCTCGGGACAGCTCATCTCCTACGAGCAGTACTTC. As protein: CSSGQLISYEQYF.